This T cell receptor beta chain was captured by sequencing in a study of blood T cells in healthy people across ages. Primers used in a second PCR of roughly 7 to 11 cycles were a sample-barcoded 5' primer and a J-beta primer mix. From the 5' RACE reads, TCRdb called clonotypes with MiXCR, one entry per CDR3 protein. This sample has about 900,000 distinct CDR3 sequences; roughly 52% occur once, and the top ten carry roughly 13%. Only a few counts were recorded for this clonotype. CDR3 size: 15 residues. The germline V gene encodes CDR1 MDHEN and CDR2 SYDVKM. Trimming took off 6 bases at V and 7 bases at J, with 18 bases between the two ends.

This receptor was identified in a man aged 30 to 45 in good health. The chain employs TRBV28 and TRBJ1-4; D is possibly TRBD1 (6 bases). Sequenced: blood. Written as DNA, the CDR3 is TGTGCCAGCAGCTACCTCGGACAGTTAAGTGAAAAACTGTTTTTT. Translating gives CASSYLGQLSEKLFF.